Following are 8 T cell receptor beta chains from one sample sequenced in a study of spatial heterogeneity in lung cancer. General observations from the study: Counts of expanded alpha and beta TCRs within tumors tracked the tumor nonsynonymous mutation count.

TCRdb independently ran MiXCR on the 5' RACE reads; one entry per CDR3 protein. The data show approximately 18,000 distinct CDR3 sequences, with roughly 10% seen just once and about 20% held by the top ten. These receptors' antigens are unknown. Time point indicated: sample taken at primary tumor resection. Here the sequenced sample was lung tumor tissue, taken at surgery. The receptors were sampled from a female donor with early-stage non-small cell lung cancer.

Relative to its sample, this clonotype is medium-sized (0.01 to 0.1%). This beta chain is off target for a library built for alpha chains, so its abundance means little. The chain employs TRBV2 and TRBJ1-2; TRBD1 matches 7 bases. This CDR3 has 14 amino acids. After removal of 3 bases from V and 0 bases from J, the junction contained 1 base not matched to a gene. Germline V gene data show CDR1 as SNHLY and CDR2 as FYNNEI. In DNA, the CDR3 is TGTGCCAGCAGTGAGACAGGGACTAACTATGGCTACACCTTC. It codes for CASSETGTNYGYTF.

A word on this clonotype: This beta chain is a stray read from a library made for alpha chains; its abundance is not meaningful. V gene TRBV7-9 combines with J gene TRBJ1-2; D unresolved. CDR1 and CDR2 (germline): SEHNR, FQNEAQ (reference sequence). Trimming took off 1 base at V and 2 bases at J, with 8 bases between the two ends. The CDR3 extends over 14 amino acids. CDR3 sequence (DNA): TGTGCCAGCAGCTTAGAAGTCGGCAACTATGGCTACACCTTC. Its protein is CASSLEVGNYGYTF.

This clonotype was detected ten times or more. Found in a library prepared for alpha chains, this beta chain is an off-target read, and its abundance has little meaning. Written as DNA, the CDR3 is TGTGCCAGCAGTTTAGATACCCAAGATACGCAGTATTTT. Translating gives CASSLDTQDTQYF. The chain joins TRBV27 to TRBJ2-3; D is unresolved. The CDR3 contains 13 residues. Per germline, CDR1 MNHEY and CDR2 SMNVEV (reference sequence). V lost 2 bases, J lost 5 bases, and 8 bases lay in between.

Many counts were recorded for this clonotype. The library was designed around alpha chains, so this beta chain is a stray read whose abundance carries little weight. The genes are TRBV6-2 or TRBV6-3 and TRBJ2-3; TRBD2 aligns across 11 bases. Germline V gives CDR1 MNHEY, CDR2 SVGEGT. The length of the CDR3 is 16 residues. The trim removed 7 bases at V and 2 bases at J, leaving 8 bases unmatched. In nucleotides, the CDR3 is TGTGCCAGCATAACCGGGACTAGCGGACCCACAGATACGCAGTATTTT. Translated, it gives CASITGTSGPTDTQYF.

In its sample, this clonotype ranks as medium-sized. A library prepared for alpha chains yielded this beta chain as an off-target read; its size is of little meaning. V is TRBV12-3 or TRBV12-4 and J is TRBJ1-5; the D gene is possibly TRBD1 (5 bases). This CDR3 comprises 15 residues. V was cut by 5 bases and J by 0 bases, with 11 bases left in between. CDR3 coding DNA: TGTGCCAGCAGTATCGACAGAGTTAGCAATCAGCCCCAGCATTTT. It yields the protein CASSIDRVSNQPQHF.

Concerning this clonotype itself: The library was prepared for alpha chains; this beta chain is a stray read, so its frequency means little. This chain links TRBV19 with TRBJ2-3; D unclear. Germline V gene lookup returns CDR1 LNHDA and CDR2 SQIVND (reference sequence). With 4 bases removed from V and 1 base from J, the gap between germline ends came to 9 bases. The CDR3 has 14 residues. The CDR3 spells CASSRPSGTDTQYF. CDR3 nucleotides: TGTGCCAGTAGTAGGCCGAGCGGCACAGATACGCAGTATTTT. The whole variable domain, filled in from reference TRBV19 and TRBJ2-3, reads DGGITQSPKYLFRKEGQNVTLSCEQNLNHDAMYWYRQDPGQGLRLIYYSQIVNDFQKGDIAEGYSVSREKKESFPLTVTSAQKNPTAFYLCASSRPSGTDTQYFGPGTRLTVL.

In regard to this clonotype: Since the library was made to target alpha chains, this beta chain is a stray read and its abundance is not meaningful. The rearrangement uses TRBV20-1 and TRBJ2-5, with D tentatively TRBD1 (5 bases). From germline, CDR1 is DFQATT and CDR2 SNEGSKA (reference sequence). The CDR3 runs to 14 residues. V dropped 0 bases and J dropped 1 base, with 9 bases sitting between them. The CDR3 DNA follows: TGCAGTGCTAGAGATCAGGGTAGCCAAGAGACCCAGTACTTC. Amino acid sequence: CSARDQGSQETQYF.

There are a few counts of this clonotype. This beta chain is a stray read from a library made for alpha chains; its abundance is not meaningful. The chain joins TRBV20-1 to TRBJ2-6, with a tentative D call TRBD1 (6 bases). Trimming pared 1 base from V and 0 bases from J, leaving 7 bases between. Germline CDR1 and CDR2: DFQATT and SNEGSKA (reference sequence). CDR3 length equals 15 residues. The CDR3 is CSARGGGSGANVLTF. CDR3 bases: TGCAGTGCTAGAGGAGGGGGCTCTGGGGCCAACGTCCTGACTTTC.